This record looks at one T cell receptor (beta chain) sequence and its context. PCR employed 60 Vbeta and 13 Jbeta primers. Profiled with immunoSEQ multiplex PCR; TCRdb holds only in-frame clones, not every one. Found here are around 150,000 clones, around 75% of them singletons; the top ten hold approximately 3%. Germline values: CDR1 MDHEN, CDR2 SYDVKM. V lost 9 bases, J lost 4 bases, and 15 bases lay in between. The CDR3 sequence is 13 residues long. This sample stems from a study of cytomegalovirus exposure and HLA in healthy donors. Study-level information: Genotyping showed approximately 81% of a few hundred donors falling in the Caucasian-associated ancestry cluster.

This clonotype was obtained from a male donor in good health and CMV-seronegative. Sequenced material: PBMCs. The gene calls are TRBV28 and TRBJ1-2; the D is unclear. The chain's CDR3 is CASSSDQIYGYTF. CDR3 nucleotides: TGTGCCAGTTCATCCGATCAGATCTATGGCTACACCTTC.